What follows describes a single T cell receptor (beta chain). The antigen is undetermined. This table comes from immunoSEQ multiplex PCR, and its TCRdb copy is limited to in-frame clones, with some not included. Of tens of thousands of clones listed, around 70% were seen once; the top ten hold around 5%. Sequencing was preceded by expansion of antigen-specific CD4+ T cells with viral peptide pools in the ViraFEST assay. The authors isolated CD4+ T cells after roughly 10 days of culture. This individual tested PCR-positive for SARS-CoV-2 infection between March and December 2020. Half the medium was replaced with IL-2 medium on days 3 and 7. The record originates from a study of vaccination effects on CD4 cells after COVID-19. Study at large: Two recovered convalescent patients were sampled 16 days and one week pre-vaccination. Study outcomes and limitations: After vaccination, at late timepoints, clones induced by infection and by vaccine contracted markedly.

V was shortened by 4 bases and J by 2 bases, with 5 bases between the two germline ends. CDR3 length: 12 amino acids. Germline V CDR1 and CDR2: SGHNT, YYREEE (reference sequence). The sequencing here drew on CD4+ T cells from PBMCs cultured with HIV peptides, taken before COVID-19 vaccination. Subset in this sample: HIV-1 Nef peptide pool negative control/reference culture. The rearrangement uses TRBV5-4 and TRBJ2-3; D uncertain. The receptor's source is a human donor who had a prior SARS-CoV-2 infection. DNA of the CDR3: TGTGCCAGCAGCCTGAACACAGATACGCAGTATTTT. It specifies CASSLNTDTQYF.